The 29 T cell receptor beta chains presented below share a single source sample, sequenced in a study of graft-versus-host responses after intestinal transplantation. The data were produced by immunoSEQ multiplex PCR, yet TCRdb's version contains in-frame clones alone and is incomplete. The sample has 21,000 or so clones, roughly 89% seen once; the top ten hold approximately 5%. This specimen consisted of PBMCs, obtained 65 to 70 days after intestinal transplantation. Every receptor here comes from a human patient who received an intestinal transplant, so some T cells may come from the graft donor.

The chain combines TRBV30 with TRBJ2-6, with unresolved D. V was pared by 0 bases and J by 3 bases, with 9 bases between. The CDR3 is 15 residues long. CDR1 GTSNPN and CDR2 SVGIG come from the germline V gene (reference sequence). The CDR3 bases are TGTGCCTGGAGTGTCAACCCCCTTGGGGCCAACGTCCTGACTTTC. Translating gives CAWSVNPLGANVLTF.

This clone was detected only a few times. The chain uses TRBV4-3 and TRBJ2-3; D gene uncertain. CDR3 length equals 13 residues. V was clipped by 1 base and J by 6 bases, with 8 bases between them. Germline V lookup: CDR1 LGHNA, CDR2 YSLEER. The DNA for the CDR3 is TGCGCCAGCAGCCAAGTCCGGGCCGATACGCAGTATTTT. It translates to CASSQVRADTQYF.

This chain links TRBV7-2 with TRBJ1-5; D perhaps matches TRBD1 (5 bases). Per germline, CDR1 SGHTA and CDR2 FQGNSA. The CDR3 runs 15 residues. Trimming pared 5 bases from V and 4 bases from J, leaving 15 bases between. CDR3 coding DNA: TGTGCCAGCAGCCCAGGTGAGGGGTGGAATCAGCCCCAGCATTTT. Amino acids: CASSPGEGWNQPQHF.

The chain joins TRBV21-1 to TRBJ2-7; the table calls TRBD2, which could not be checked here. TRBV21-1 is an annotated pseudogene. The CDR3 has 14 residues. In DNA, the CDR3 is TGTGCCAGCAGCAAAGCGGCGGGTTCTTACGAGCAGTACTTC. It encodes CASSKAAGSYEQYF.

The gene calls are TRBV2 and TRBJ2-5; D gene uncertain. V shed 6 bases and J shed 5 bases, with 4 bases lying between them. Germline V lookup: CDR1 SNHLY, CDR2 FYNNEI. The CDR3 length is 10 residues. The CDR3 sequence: CASSLETQYF. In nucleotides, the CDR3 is TGTGCCAGCAGCCTGGAGACCCAGTACTTC.

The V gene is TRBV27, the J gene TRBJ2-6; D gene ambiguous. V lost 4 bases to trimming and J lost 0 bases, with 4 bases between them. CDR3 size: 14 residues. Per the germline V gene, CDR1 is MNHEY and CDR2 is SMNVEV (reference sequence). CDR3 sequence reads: CASSSTSGANVLTF. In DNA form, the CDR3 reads TGTGCCAGCAGTTCCACCTCTGGGGCCAACGTCCTGACTTTC.

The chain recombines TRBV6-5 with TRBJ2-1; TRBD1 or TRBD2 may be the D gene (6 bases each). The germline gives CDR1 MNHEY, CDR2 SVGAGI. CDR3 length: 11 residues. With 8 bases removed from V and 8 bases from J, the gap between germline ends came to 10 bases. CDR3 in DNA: TGTGCCAGCCTGGGGGGCCATGAGCAGTTCTTC. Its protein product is CASLGGHEQFF.

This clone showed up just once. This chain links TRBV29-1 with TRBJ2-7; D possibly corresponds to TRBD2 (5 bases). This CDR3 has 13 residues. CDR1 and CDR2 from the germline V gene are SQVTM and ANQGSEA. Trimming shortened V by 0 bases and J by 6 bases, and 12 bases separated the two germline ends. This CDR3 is CSVEDLRGSEQYF. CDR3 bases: TGCAGCGTTGAAGATCTTCGGGGAAGCGAGCAGTACTTC.

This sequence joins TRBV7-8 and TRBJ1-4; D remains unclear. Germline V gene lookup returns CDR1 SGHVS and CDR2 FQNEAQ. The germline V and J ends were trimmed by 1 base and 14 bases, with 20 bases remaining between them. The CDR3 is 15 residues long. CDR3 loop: CASSLVGGRKGVLFF. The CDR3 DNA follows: TGTGCCAGCAGCTTAGTCGGTGGCCGTAAGGGAGTTCTGTTTTTT. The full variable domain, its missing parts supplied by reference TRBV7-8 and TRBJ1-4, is GAGVSQSPRYKVAKRGQDVALRCDPISGHVSLFWYQQALGQGPEFLTYFQNEAQLDKSGLPSDRFFAERPEGSVSTLKIQRTQQEDSAVYLCASSLVGGRKGVLFFGSGTQLSVL.

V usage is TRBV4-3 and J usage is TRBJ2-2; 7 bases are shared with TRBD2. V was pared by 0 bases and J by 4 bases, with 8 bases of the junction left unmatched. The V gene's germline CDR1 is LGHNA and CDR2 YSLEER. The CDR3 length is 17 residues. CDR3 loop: CASSQDFAGEGTGELFF. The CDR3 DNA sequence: TGCGCCAGCAGCCAAGATTTTGCGGGGGAGGGCACCGGGGAGCTGTTTTTT.

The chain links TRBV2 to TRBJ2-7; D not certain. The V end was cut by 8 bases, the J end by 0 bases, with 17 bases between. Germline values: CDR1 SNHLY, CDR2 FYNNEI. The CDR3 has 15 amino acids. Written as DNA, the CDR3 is TGTGCCAGCTTGGTCTGGGGAAAAAACTCCTACGAGCAGTACTTC. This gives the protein CASLVWGKNSYEQYF.

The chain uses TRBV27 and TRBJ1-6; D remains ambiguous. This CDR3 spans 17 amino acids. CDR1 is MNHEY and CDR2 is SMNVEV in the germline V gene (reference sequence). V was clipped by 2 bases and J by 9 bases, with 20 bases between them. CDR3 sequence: CASSLVDRTRLSSPLHF. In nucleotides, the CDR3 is TGTGCCAGCAGTTTAGTCGACCGGACCCGTCTGAGTTCACCCCTCCACTTT.

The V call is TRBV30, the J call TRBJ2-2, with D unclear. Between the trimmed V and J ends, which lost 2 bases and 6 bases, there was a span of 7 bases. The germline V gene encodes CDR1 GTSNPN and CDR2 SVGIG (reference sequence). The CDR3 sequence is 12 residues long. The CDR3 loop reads CAWSPASGELFF. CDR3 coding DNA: TGTGCCTGGAGTCCCGCTTCCGGGGAGCTGTTTTTT.

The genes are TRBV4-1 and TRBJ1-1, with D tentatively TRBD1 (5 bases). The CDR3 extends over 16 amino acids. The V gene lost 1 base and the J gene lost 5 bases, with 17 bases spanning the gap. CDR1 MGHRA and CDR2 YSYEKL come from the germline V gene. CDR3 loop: CASSQGLYDTGTEAFF. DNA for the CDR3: TGCGCCAGCAGCCAAGGATTGTATGACACAGGAACTGAAGCTTTCTTT.

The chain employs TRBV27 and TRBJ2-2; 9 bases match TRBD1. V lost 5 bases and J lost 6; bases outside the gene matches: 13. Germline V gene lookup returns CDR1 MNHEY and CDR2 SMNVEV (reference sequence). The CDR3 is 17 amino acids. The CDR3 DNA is TGTGCCAGCAGTCCCTCACAGGGGGCGCGAGTCGCCGGGGAGCTGTTTTTT. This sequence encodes CASSPSQGARVAGELFF.

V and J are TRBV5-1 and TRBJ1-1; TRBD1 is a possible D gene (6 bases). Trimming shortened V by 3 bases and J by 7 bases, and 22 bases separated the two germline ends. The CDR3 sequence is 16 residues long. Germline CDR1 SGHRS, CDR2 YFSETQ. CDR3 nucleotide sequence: TGCGCCAGCAGCTCACACAGGGACGGAGGGCCCGTTGAAGCTTTCTTT. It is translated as CASSSHRDGGPVEAFF.

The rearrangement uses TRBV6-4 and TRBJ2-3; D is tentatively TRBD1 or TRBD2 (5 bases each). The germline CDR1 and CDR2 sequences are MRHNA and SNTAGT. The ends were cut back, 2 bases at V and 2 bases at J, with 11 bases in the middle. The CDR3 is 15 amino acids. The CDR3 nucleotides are TGTGCCAGCAGTGACGGGGGAAACCACACAGATACGCAGTATTTT. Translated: CASSDGGNHTDTQYF.

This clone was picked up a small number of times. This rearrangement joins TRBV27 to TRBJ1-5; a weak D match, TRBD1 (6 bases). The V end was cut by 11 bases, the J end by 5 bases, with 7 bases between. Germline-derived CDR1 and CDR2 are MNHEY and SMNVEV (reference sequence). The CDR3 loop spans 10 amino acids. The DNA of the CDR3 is TGTGCCGCAGGGGATCAGCCCCAGCATTTT. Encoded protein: CAAGDQPQHF.

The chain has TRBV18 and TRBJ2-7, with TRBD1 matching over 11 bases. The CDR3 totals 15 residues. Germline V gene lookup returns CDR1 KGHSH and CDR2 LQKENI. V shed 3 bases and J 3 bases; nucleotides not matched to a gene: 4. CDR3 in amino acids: CASSPRTGGVYEQYF. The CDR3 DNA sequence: TGTGCCAGCTCACCCCGGACAGGGGGCGTCTACGAGCAGTACTTC.

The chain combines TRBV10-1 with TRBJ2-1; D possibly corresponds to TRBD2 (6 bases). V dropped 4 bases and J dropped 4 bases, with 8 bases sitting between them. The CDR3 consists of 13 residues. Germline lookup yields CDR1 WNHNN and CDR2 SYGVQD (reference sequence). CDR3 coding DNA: TGCGCCAGCAGTGGCGGGATGTACAATGAGCAGTTCTTC. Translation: CASSGGMYNEQFF.

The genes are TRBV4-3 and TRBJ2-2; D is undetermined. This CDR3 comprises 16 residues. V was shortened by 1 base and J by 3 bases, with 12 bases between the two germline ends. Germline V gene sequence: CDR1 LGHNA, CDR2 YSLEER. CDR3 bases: TGCGCCAGCAGCCAAGTGGGGTGGGGTTACACCGGGGAGCTGTTTTTT. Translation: CASSQVGWGYTGELFF.

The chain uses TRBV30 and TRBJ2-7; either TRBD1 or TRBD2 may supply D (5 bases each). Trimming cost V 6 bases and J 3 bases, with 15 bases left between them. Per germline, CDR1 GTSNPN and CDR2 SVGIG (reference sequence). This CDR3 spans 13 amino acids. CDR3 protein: CACSGRNDYEQYF. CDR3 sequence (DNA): TGTGCCTGTTCGGGGCGGAATGACTACGAGCAGTACTTC.

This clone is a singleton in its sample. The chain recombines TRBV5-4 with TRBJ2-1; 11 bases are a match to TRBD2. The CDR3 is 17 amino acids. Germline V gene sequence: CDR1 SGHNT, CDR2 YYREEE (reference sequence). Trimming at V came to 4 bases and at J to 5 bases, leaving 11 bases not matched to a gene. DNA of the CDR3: TGTGCCAGCAGCGTTCAACCGGGACTAGCGGTAAACAATGAGCAGTTCTTC. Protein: CASSVQPGLAVNNEQFF.

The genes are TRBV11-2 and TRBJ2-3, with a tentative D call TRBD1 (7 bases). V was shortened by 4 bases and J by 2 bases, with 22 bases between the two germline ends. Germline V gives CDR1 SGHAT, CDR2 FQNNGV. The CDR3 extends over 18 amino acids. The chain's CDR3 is CASSSAPPGDRFTDTQYF. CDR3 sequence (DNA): TGTGCCAGCAGCTCTGCGCCACCGGGGGACAGATTCACAGATACGCAGTATTTT.

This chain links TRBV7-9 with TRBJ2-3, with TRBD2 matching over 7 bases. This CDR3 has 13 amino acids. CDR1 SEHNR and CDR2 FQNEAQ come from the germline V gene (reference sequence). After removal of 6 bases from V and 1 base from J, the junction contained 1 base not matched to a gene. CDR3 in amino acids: CASRSGGTDTQYF. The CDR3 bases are TGTGCCAGCAGAAGCGGGGGCACAGATACGCAGTATTTT.

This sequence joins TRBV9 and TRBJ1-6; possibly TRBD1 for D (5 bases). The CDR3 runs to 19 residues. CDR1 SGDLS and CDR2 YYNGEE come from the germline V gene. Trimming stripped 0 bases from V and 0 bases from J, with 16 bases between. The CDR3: CASSVALRDPSSYNSPLHF. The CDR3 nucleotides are TGTGCCAGCAGCGTAGCTCTTAGGGACCCGAGCTCCTATAATTCACCCCTCCACTTT.

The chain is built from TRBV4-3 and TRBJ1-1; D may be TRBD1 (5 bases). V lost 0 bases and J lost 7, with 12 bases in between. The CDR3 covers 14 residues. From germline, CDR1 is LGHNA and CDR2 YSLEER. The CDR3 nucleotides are TGCGCCAGCAGCCAAGATGATGGGGGGTATGAAGCTTTCTTT. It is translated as CASSQDDGGYEAFF.

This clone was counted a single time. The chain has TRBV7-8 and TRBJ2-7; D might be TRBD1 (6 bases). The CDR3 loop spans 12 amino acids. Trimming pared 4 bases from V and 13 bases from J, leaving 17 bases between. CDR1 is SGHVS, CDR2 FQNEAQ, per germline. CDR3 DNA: TGTGCCAGCAGCTCCGATAGGACAGCATCCTACTTC. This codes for CASSSDRTASYF.

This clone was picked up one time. This chain's CDR3 is CASSTWVRGRTEAFF. In DNA, the CDR3 is TGTGCCAGCAGTACTTGGGTCAGGGGGCGGACTGAAGCTTTCTTT. The rearrangement joins TRBV27 to TRBJ1-1; 8 bases fit TRBD1. V dropped 5 bases and J dropped 5; count of bases not matched to a gene: 10. The CDR3 length is 15 residues. The germline CDR1 and CDR2 sequences are MNHEY and SMNVEV (reference sequence).